The entry that follows covers one T cell receptor beta chain sequence. This sample was taken from a study of blood T cell repertoires in COVID-19. Within the 2 weeks before study entry, each person in the exposed group met a COVID-19 case. Assay: immunoSEQ multiplex PCR; the TCRdb copy retains only in-frame clones and omits some. The sample records some 400,000 clones, approximately 90% being singletons. CDR3 length: 15 residues. The V gene's germline CDR1 is SEHNR and CDR2 FQNEAQ (reference sequence). The V and J ends lost 5 bases and 5 bases, in that order; junction bases with no gene match: 4. The sequenced material came from PBMCs or T cells enriched from blood (not recorded which). The chain is built from TRBV7-9 and TRBJ2-5; 14 positions match TRBD2. The clonotype was recovered from a woman aged 40-49 years who had been exposed to COVID-19. The CDR3 region has the DNA TGTGCCAGCAGCGAGACTAGCGGGGGGGCGGAGACCCAGTACTTC. It encodes CASSETSGGAETQYF.